Following are 27 T cell receptor beta chains from one sample sequenced in a study of blood T cell repertoires in COVID-19. Produced via immunoSEQ multiplex PCR; TCRdb's table is partial and in-frame only. This sample has some 330,000 clones, with 86% found just once. The sequencing sample was made of PBMCs or T cells enriched from blood (not recorded which). The source is a man between 25 and 39 years old who had recovered from COVID-19.

The chain combines TRBV5-1 with TRBJ2-5; D ambiguous. Trimming removed 3 bases from V and 0 bases from J, with 18 bases in between. CDR3 size: 17 residues. CDR1 is SGHRS, CDR2 YFSETQ, per germline. CDR3 region: CASSSRPGFLYQETQYF. For the CDR3, the DNA is TGCGCCAGCAGCTCGAGACCAGGCTTCCTCTACCAAGAGACCCAGTACTTC.

This clone was picked up a small number of times. The V and J genes are TRBV11-2 and TRBJ2-2; the match to TRBD1 covers 8 bases. Germline CDR1 and CDR2: SGHAT and FQNNGV. The CDR3 totals 16 residues. J lost 4 bases, V lost 4 bases, and 8 bases had no gene match. The CDR3 sequence is CASSSLRDRLTGELFF. The CDR3 DNA is TGTGCCAGCAGCTCCCTCCGGGACAGGCTCACCGGGGAGCTGTTTTTT.

This rearrangement joins TRBV28 to TRBJ1-6; D remains unclear. The length of the CDR3 is 14 residues. Deletions cut 4 bases from V and 9 bases from J, with 13 bases between. The germline V gene encodes CDR1 MDHEN and CDR2 SYDVKM. This CDR3 is CASSYPVGGSPLHF. The CDR3 region has the DNA TGTGCCAGCAGTTACCCCGTCGGTGGTTCACCCCTCCACTTT. The entire variable domain, with the rest obtained from reference TRBV28 and TRBJ1-6, is as follows: DVKVTQSSRYLVKRTGEKVFLECVQDMDHENMFWYRQDPGLGLRLIYFSYDVKMKEKGDIPEGYSVSREKKERFSLILESASTNQTSMYLCASSYPVGGSPLHFGNGTRLTVT.

In this sample, this clone turned up once. V is TRBV5-1 and J is TRBJ1-1, with 8 bases fitting TRBD1. CDR3 length: 16 residues. The germline V gene has CDR1 SGHRS and CDR2 YFSETQ. Trimming took 0 bases from V and 5 from J; bases not matched to a gene: 9. CDR3 loop: CASSLGSQGAWTEAFF. The CDR3 nucleotides are TGCGCCAGCAGCTTGGGGAGCCAGGGGGCTTGGACTGAAGCTTTCTTT.

The chain has TRBV19 and TRBJ1-2; a weak D match, TRBD1 (5 bases). The CDR3 is 13 amino acids. V lost 11 bases, J lost 8 bases, and 21 bases lay in between. CDR1 is LNHDA, CDR2 SQIVND, per germline (reference sequence). The CDR3 loop is CASKTGAGVGYTF. For the CDR3, the DNA is TGTGCCTCGAAGACCGGGGCGGGGGTCGGCTACACCTTC.

The J gene is TRBJ1-4, the V gene TRBV7-8; unclear D gene. Germline loops: CDR1 SGHVS, CDR2 FQNEAQ. This CDR3 is built from 16 residues. Trimming pared 2 bases from V and 0 bases from J, leaving 10 bases between. In DNA, the CDR3 is TGTGCCAGCAGCTTAAATAATCGGGCAACTAATGAAAAACTGTTTTTT. It encodes CASSLNNRATNEKLFF. The full variable domain, completed using reference TRBV7-8 and TRBJ1-4, is GAGVSQSPRYKVAKRGQDVALRCDPISGHVSLFWYQQALGQGPEFLTYFQNEAQLDKSGLPSDRFFAERPEGSVSTLKIQRTQQEDSAVYLCASSLNNRATNEKLFFGSGTQLSVL.

The rearrangement links TRBV27 to TRBJ1-4; the D gene is possibly TRBD1 (5 bases). V lost 8 bases and J lost 4, with 17 bases in between. The CDR3 is made up of 15 amino acids. Germline V gives CDR1 MNHEY, CDR2 SMNVEV (reference sequence). As DNA, the CDR3 is TGTGCCAGCGCACATTTGACGGGACTTAATGAAAAACTGTTTTTT. Its protein product is CASAHLTGLNEKLFF.

The genes are TRBV20-1 and TRBJ2-1; D is ambiguous. Germline CDR1 and CDR2: DFQATT and SNEGSKA (reference sequence). V dropped 0 bases and J dropped 7 bases, with 4 bases sitting between them. This CDR3 region has 11 residues. The CDR3 nucleotides read TGCAGTGCTAGAGACCCTAATGAGCAGTTCTTC. Its translation is CSARDPNEQFF.

The chain has TRBV6-5 and TRBJ1-5, with D perhaps matching TRBD1 (5 bases). CDR3 length equals 14 residues. Trimming pared 4 bases from V and 3 bases from J, leaving 10 bases between. Germline V gives CDR1 MNHEY, CDR2 SVGAGI. CDR3 region: CASSFTGVNQPQHF. CDR3 coding DNA: TGTGCCAGCAGTTTTACAGGTGTCAATCAGCCCCAGCATTTT.

This chain connects TRBV2 to TRBJ1-6; no clear D gene. Germline V lookup: CDR1 SNHLY, CDR2 FYNNEI. Trimming shortened V by 1 base and J by 0 bases, and 7 bases separated the two germline ends. This CDR3 is built from 16 residues. The CDR3 region is CASSEGGSSYNSPLHF. As DNA, the CDR3 is TGTGCCAGCAGTGAAGGAGGGAGCTCCTATAATTCACCCCTCCACTTT.

V is TRBV18 and J is TRBJ1-6; 7 bases map to TRBD1. The germline gives CDR1 KGHSH, CDR2 LQKENI. V gave up 4 bases and J gave up 6 bases; unmatched junction bases: 12. CDR3 size: 17 residues. The CDR3 DNA follows: TGTGCCAGCTCACACCGGGACAGCAGCCTCGCTAATTCACCCCTCCACTTT. Amino acid sequence: CASSHRDSSLANSPLHF.

This clone is a singleton in its sample. The chain combines TRBV11-2 with TRBJ2-2, with 8 bases lining up with TRBD1. CDR3 length: 14 residues. The V segment lost 5 bases and the J segment 6 bases; nucleotides outside the gene matches: 5. Germline V gene sequence: CDR1 SGHAT, CDR2 FQNNGV. The CDR3 DNA reads TGTGCCAGCAGCCCCGACAGGGGCGCCGGGGAGCTGTTTTTT. Protein product: CASSPDRGAGELFF.

This clone was found once. V and J are TRBV5-1 and TRBJ2-3, with TRBD2 matching over 13 bases. The CDR3 spans 17 residues. The germline gives CDR1 SGHRS, CDR2 YFSETQ. With 1 base clipped from V and 7 bases from J, the junction kept 9 bases outside the gene matches. In DNA form, the CDR3 reads TGCGCCAGCAGCTTGACTAGCGGGAGGGTTTTGATGAATACGCAGTATTTT. This codes for CASSLTSGRVLMNTQYF.

V and J are TRBV7-8 and TRBJ2-5, with D tentatively TRBD2 (5 bases). Trimming removed 5 bases at V and 1 base at J, with 20 bases between. Germline values: CDR1 SGHVS, CDR2 FQNEAQ. This CDR3 contains 17 residues. The CDR3 DNA follows: TGTGCCAGCAGCCGCGTTGAGGGCGACCTCCTCCAAGAGACCCAGTACTTC. This sequence encodes CASSRVEGDLLQETQYF.

Only one count was recorded for this clone. The chain couples TRBV2 to TRBJ2-7, with D possibly being TRBD1 (6 bases). Germline values: CDR1 SNHLY, CDR2 FYNNEI. V lost 8 bases to trimming and J lost 7 bases, with 18 bases between them. The CDR3 runs to 13 residues. The CDR3 loop reads CASGRTVPGEQYF. CDR3 sequence (DNA): TGTGCCAGCGGACGGACAGTCCCTGGGGAGCAGTACTTC. Full variable domain (missing parts from reference TRBV2 and TRBJ2-7): EPEVTQTPSHQVTQMGQEVILRCVPISNHLYFYWYRQILGQKVEFLVSFYNNEISEKSEIFDDQFSVERPDGSNFTLKIRSTKLEDSAMYFCASGRTVPGEQYFGPGTRLTVT.

The rearrangement uses TRBV5-1 and TRBJ1-2; 7 nucleotides line up with TRBD1. Germline V lookup: CDR1 SGHRS, CDR2 YFSETQ. The CDR3 extends over 14 amino acids. The V gene end was trimmed by 4 bases and the J gene end by 2 bases; junction bases not matched to a gene: 5. The CDR3 here is CASSEGQQNYGYTF. As DNA, the CDR3 is TGCGCCAGCAGCGAGGGACAGCAAAACTATGGCTACACCTTC.

This clone was detected only once. CDR3 protein: CATSDLGGSNQPQHF. For the CDR3, the DNA is TGTGCCACCAGTGATTTGGGGGGGTCCAATCAGCCCCAGCATTTT. This chain links TRBV24-1 with TRBJ1-5, with a weak D call TRBD1 (5 bases). The CDR3 extends over 15 amino acids. The germline V and J ends were trimmed by 0 bases and 3 bases, with 8 bases remaining between them. Germline CDR1 reads KGHDR; CDR2 reads SFDVKD.

This clone was seen only once. The genes are TRBV4-1 and TRBJ2-3, with D maybe TRBD2 (5 bases). V was cut by 3 bases and J by 4 bases, with 20 bases left in between. The CDR3 is 17 residues long. Germline CDR1 reads MGHRA; CDR2 reads YSYEKL. CDR3 nucleotide sequence: TGCGCCAGCAGCCATCTCGCGAGGGCCGACCTCCCAGATACGCAGTATTTT. Residues: CASSHLARADLPDTQYF.

The chain carries TRBV5-1 and TRBJ2-7; 7 nucleotides align to TRBD2. Looked up from germline, CDR1 is SGHRS and CDR2 is YFSETQ. The length of the CDR3 is 13 residues. V gave up 4 bases and J gave up 7 bases; unmatched junction bases: 8. CDR3 residues: CASSQGAGGEQYF. In nucleotides, the CDR3 is TGCGCCAGCAGCCAAGGGGCCGGGGGGGAGCAGTACTTC. The whole variable domain, filled in from reference TRBV5-1 and TRBJ2-7, reads KAGVTQTPRYLIKTRGQQVTLSCSPISGHRSVSWYQQTPGQGLQFLFEYFSETQRNKGNFPGRFSGRQFSNSRSEMNVSTLELGDSALYLCASSQGAGGEQYFGPGTRLTVT.

For the CDR3, the DNA is TGTGCCAGCAGCGTCGGACAGGTCCGAGCCTTAAGGTCCTACGAGCAGTACTTC. It yields the protein CASSVGQVRALRSYEQYF. J is TRBJ2-7 and V is TRBV9, with 7 bases aligning to TRBD1. The CDR3 extends over 18 amino acids. Trimming at V came to 2 bases and at J to 1 base, leaving 15 bases not matched to a gene. Germline-derived CDR1 and CDR2 are SGDLS and YYNGEE.

At least ten counts were recorded for this clone. Written as DNA, the CDR3 is TGTGCCAGCAGTGACGGTAACAGGTTCAATGAGCAGTTCTTC. Protein product: CASSDGNRFNEQFF. The J gene is TRBJ2-1, the V gene TRBV6-4; perhaps TRBD1 as D (5 bases). Germline CDR1 reads MRHNA; CDR2 reads SNTAGT. V was pared by 2 bases and J by 6 bases, with 11 bases between. The CDR3 is 14 amino acids.

The table lists this clone with a count of one. The chain joins TRBV27 to TRBJ2-7; TRBD1 agrees at 9 bases. The germline CDR1 and CDR2 sequences are MNHEY and SMNVEV (reference sequence). V gave up 8 bases and J gave up 3 bases; unmatched junction bases: 11. The CDR3 consists of 15 residues. CDR3 nucleotide sequence: TGTGCCAGCCATGTAACGGGGACAGGGTACTACGAGCAGTACTTC. Translation: CASHVTGTGYYEQYF.

In regard to this clone: An end of the junction differs from the germline gene, which may be a read error. The CDR3 DNA reads as TGTGCCAGCAGCCAGGGGGGGCCACCTTGGGACTTT. Its protein product is CASSQGGPPWDF. The chain recombines TRBV3-1 (or the pseudogene TRBV3-2) with TRBJ1-6; D is possibly TRBD1 (6 bases). Per germline, CDR1 LGHDT and CDR2 YNNKEL (reference sequence). This CDR3 comprises 12 residues.

This clone appeared once. The gene calls are TRBV2 and TRBJ1-6; D is ambiguous. CDR3 length equals 16 residues. Trimming shortened V by 4 bases and J by 0 bases, and 10 bases separated the two germline ends. Looked up from germline, CDR1 is SNHLY and CDR2 is FYNNEI. The CDR3 DNA sequence: TGTGCCAGCAGTGGGGCGGAGGGCTCCTATAATTCACCCCTCCACTTT. Encoded protein: CASSGAEGSYNSPLHF.

The rearrangement uses TRBV6-2 or TRBV6-3 and TRBJ1-4, with 7 bases matching TRBD1. CDR1 is MNHEY and CDR2 is SVGEGT in the germline V gene. With V trimmed by 2 bases and J by 2 bases, 5 bases remained unmatched. There are 16 residues in the CDR3. Here the CDR3 reads CASSYRGLWTNEKLFF. In nucleotides, the CDR3 is TGTGCCAGCAGTTACAGGGGGCTATGGACTAATGAAAAACTGTTTTTT.

The rearrangement joins TRBV5-4 to TRBJ2-7, with TRBD1 identical over 8 bases. V lost 4 bases and J lost 3; bases outside the gene matches: 6. The CDR3 sequence is 14 residues long. CDR1 is SGHNT, CDR2 YYREEE, per germline (reference sequence). The CDR3 DNA reads as TGTGCCAGCAGCAGGACAGGGCCCTTCTACGAGCAGTACTTC. Its protein product is CASSRTGPFYEQYF.

The J gene is TRBJ1-2, the V gene TRBV24-1, with TRBD1 matching over 7 bases. The germline V gene has CDR1 KGHDR and CDR2 SFDVKD. The junction had 6 bases not matched to a gene; V was cut back by 2 bases and J by 4 bases. This CDR3 has 15 residues. This CDR3 is CATSDYRGGGYGYTF. DNA of the CDR3: TGTGCCACCAGTGATTACAGGGGAGGAGGCTATGGCTACACCTTC.